This TCR beta chain was recorded in a study of CD8 T cells in ankylosing spondylitis (dated by TCRdb to 2017 to 2019). Looking at the study overall: To find TCR variants linked to disease, the study profiled T cell receptor beta repertoires in ankylosing spondylitis patients and healthy donors. The whole study cohort included over a hundred healthy donors and around 24 ankylosing spondylitis patients. Peripheral blood was sampled, and synovial fluid was also collected from ankylosing spondylitis patients.

The sequencer was an Illumina HiSeq 2500. TCR beta libraries were prepared by quantitative 5'-RACE with molecular barcodes. Regarding the original processing steps: A new computational method, built on a probabilistic model of VDJ rearrangement, was used to identify disease-linked TCR variants. TCRdb applied fastp at Q25 and MiXCR to the public reads, then kept only in-frame beta chains. Rows with a matching CDR3 protein are joined into one entry that keeps the most common DNA and genes. The V and J calls were not made by the authors but by TCRdb's processing. The sample table holds roughly 180,000 distinct CDR3 sequences, of which approximately 10% were seen once. Of the sample, roughly 16% is held by the ten largest clones. The paper's findings and limits, for the study overall: A CD8+ phenotype was shown by the disease-linked clones, which were found at relatively low frequencies in peripheral blood. The disease-linked clones were reported to be significantly enriched in matched synovial fluid samples from ankylosing spondylitis patients. Blood from ankylosing spondylitis patients appeared to be characterized by a TCR beta motif composed of eight highly homologous amino acid variants. Some TCR beta motif variants had previously been reported in synovial fluid and blood of reactive arthritis patients, which suggested common disease-initiation mechanisms.

At the junction V is shortened by 4 bases and J by 3 bases, with 3 bases in between. Including the terminal cysteine and phenylalanine, the CDR3 comprises 12 residues. Only the CDR3 portion is preserved as DNA: 36 bases, with reading frame beginning at the first base. According to the germline V gene, CDR1 reads LGHNA and CDR2 reads YNFKEQ. In this sample, this clonotype turned up many times. Its specific antigen is unknown. One base away there is no much larger clone; base qualities are not given. Recombination connected TRBV4-2 to TRBJ2-2, with an unclear D gene assignment. The source of this sequence is a female donor with ankylosing spondylitis or in good health (not recorded which). The specimen sequenced was blood, either unsorted or a sorted T cell fraction (not recorded which). CDR3 region: CASSPHTGELFF. The nucleotides are TGTGCCAGCAGCCCACACACCGGGGAGCTGTTTTTT.